The 9 T cell receptor beta chains given below trace back to one sample, sequenced in a study of blood T cell repertoires in COVID-19. Measured with immunoSEQ multiplex PCR; TCRdb has only the in-frame clones, and not every one. Of roughly 70,000 clones listed, 76% are singletons. Material: peripheral blood. These receptors were collected from a man in his sixties with COVID-19, enrolled during active disease.

V is TRBV11-1 and J is TRBJ2-1; maybe TRBD1 (6 bases). This CDR3 has 16 residues. The germline V gene has CDR1 SGHAT and CDR2 FQDESV (reference sequence). V was clipped by 8 bases and J by 8 bases, with 25 bases between them. Written as DNA, the CDR3 is TGTGCCAGCGGCCCCAGGGGAATGGGTTTTAGCGATGAGCAGTTCTTC. Translating it yields CASGPRGMGFSDEQFF.

This clone was detected only a few times. The chain recombines TRBV27 with TRBJ1-4; 9 bases map to TRBD1. Germline V gene lookup returns CDR1 MNHEY and CDR2 SMNVEV (reference sequence). V lost 5 bases and J lost 6; bases outside the gene matches: 7. CDR3 length: 15 residues. In nucleotides, the CDR3 is TGTGCCAGCAGTCTGTGGACAGGGGCGGATGAAAAACTGTTTTTT. It codes for CASSLWTGADEKLFF.

The V call is TRBV6-5, the J call TRBJ1-1; 9 nucleotides match TRBD1. Germline assignment: CDR1 MNHEY and CDR2 SVGAGI. The length of the CDR3 is 13 residues. J gave up 5 bases and V 7 bases, and 5 bases lay outside the gene matches. As DNA, the CDR3 is TGTGCCAGCAAACAGGGGGCCCGGACTGAAGCTTTCTTT. This translates into CASKQGARTEAFF.

CDR3 region: CASRSTGVNEKLFF. CDR3 nucleotide sequence: TGTGCCAGCAGGTCGACAGGAGTTAATGAAAAACTGTTTTTT. This chain joins TRBV28 and TRBJ1-4; tentative D call: TRBD1 (6 bases). CDR3 length: 14 amino acids. From germline, CDR1 is MDHEN and CDR2 SYDVKM. Between the trimmed V and J ends, which lost 6 bases and 4 bases, there was a span of 12 bases.

In DNA form, the CDR3 reads TGTGCCAGCAGTTTACGGCGGGGGGGCTCGTATACGCAGTATTTT. It is translated as CASSLRRGGSYTQYF. The chain couples TRBV27 to TRBJ2-3, with 9 bases aligning to TRBD2. Germline V gene lookup returns CDR1 MNHEY and CDR2 SMNVEV (reference sequence). The CDR3 totals 15 residues. The trim removed 2 bases at V and 7 bases at J, leaving 7 bases unmatched.

CDR3 sequence reads: CATGTGSSPLHF. CDR3 in DNA: TGTGCCACCGGGACAGGGTCTTCACCCCTCCACTTT. The rearrangement joins TRBV3-1 (or the pseudogene TRBV3-2) to TRBJ1-6; 9 bases align to TRBD1. Germline V CDR1 and CDR2: LGHDT, YNNKEL (reference sequence). With V trimmed by 10 bases and J by 9 bases, 4 bases remained unmatched. The CDR3 runs 12 residues.

This chain uses TRBV5-6 with TRBJ2-7, with 7 bases identical to TRBD2. Trimming cost V 4 bases and J 0 bases; bases outside gene matches: 10. The CDR3 is 16 amino acids. Per germline, CDR1 SGHDT and CDR2 YYEEEE. CDR3 DNA: TGTGCCAGCAGCCTATGGGGAGGGATTAGCTCCTACGAGCAGTACTTC. Amino acid sequence: CASSLWGGISSYEQYF.

CDR3: CASSVQGTDTQYF. CDR3 nucleotides: TGTGCCAGCAGTGTACAGGGGACAGATACGCAGTATTTT. V usage is TRBV28 and J usage is TRBJ2-3; TRBD1 aligns across 7 bases. Germline loops: CDR1 MDHEN, CDR2 SYDVKM. This CDR3 has 13 amino acids. V lost 5 bases to trimming and J lost 3 bases; unmatched junction nucleotides: 2. Full variable domain (remainder filled in from reference TRBV28 and TRBJ2-3): DVKVTQSSRYLVKRTGEKVFLECVQDMDHENMFWYRQDPGLGLRLIYFSYDVKMKEKGDIPEGYSVSREKKERFSLILESASTNQTSMYLCASSVQGTDTQYFGPGTRLTVL.

This clone appeared once. This chain uses TRBV6-5 with TRBJ2-3; possibly TRBD1 for D (5 bases). V was pared by 0 bases and J by 6 bases, with 7 bases between. The CDR3 runs to 13 residues. Germline CDR1 MNHEY, CDR2 SVGAGI. Here the CDR3 DNA reads TGTGCCAGCAGTTACTCACAGGAGGATACGCAGTATTTT. This gives the protein CASSYSQEDTQYF.